This passage covers 27 T cell receptor beta chains from one sample sequenced in a study of blood T cell repertoires in COVID-19. Generated by immunoSEQ multiplex PCR, the TCRdb table keeps only in-frame clones and is missing some. The sample carries just over 65,000 clones, just over 85% recorded once. Sequences were obtained from peripheral blood. These receptor sequences come from a man younger than 45 with acute or convalescent COVID-19.

This sequence joins TRBV12-5 and TRBJ2-3; TRBD2 aligns across 10 bases. The CDR3 has 14 residues. The ends lost 6 bases at V and 4 bases at J; junction bases unmatched: 4. CDR1 is LGHNT and CDR2 is FRNRAP in the germline V gene. Written as DNA, the CDR3 is TGTGCTAGTGGGTCTAGCGGGAGTGCAGATACGCAGTATTTT. Translation: CASGSSGSADTQYF.

The chain couples TRBV4-1 to TRBJ2-5; perhaps TRBD2 as D (5 bases). The CDR3 contains 15 residues. Trimming pared 0 bases from V and 4 bases from J, leaving 12 bases between. The germline V gene encodes CDR1 MGHRA and CDR2 YSYEKL. The CDR3 spells CASSQDLTSRETQYF. The DNA of the CDR3 is TGCGCCAGCAGCCAAGATCTTACTAGTAGAGAGACCCAGTACTTC.

The CDR3 is CASDTGTSGAWGTDTQYF. CDR3 in DNA: TGTGCCAGCGATACCGGGACTAGCGGGGCCTGGGGCACAGATACGCAGTATTTT. The chain recombines TRBV28 with TRBJ2-3; 13 nucleotides match TRBD2. The germline CDR1 and CDR2 sequences are MDHEN and SYDVKM. J lost 1 base, V lost 8 bases, and 12 bases had no gene match. This CDR3 is built from 18 residues.

This clone was recorded once. V usage is TRBV7-8 and J usage is TRBJ2-5; no reliable D call. With 5 bases removed from V and 3 bases from J, the gap between germline ends came to 13 bases. Germline loops: CDR1 SGHVS, CDR2 FQNEAQ. The CDR3 has 14 amino acids. CDR3 region: CASSPYTVKETQYF. As DNA, the CDR3 is TGTGCCAGCAGCCCCTACACAGTAAAAGAGACCCAGTACTTC.

There are a few counts of this clone. The chain employs TRBV7-9 and TRBJ2-7, with a weak D call TRBD1 (5 bases). The CDR3 is 13 residues long. Trimming took off 5 bases at V and 2 bases at J, with 10 bases between the two ends. CDR1 is SEHNR, CDR2 FQNEAQ, per germline (reference sequence). The CDR3 sequence is CASSLTEAYEQYF. CDR3 sequence (DNA): TGTGCCAGCAGCCTGACAGAAGCCTACGAGCAGTACTTC.

J is TRBJ1-2 and V is TRBV12-3 or TRBV12-4, with D perhaps TRBD1 (6 bases). The CDR3 has 12 residues. V shed 7 bases and J shed 8 bases, with 14 bases lying between them. The CDR3 DNA sequence: TGTGCCAGCACCACCGGACAGATGGGCTACACCTTC. This codes for CASTTGQMGYTF.

This chain links TRBV5-1 with TRBJ2-3, with a tentative D call TRBD2 (6 bases). This CDR3 spans 14 amino acids. Trimming pared 7 bases from V and 6 bases from J, leaving 18 bases between. Looked up from germline, CDR1 is SGHRS and CDR2 is YFSETQ. As DNA, the CDR3 is TGCGCCAGCGGGGAGCTGACTAGTAAGGATACGCAGTATTTT. Translation gives CASGELTSKDTQYF. Filled out from reference TRBV5-1 and TRBJ2-3, the complete variable domain reads KAGVTQTPRYLIKTRGQQVTLSCSPISGHRSVSWYQQTPGQGLQFLFEYFSETQRNKGNFPGRFSGRQFSNSRSEMNVSTLELGDSALYLCASGELTSKDTQYFGPGTRLTVL.

The chain joins TRBV3-1 (or the pseudogene TRBV3-2) to TRBJ1-4; D uncertain. CDR1 and CDR2 from the germline V gene are LGHDT and YNNKEL (reference sequence). This CDR3 is 15 amino acids long. V was cut by 3 bases and J by 7 bases, with 15 bases left in between. The CDR3 loop is CASSQAAVASEKLFF. In DNA, the CDR3 is TGTGCCAGCAGCCAGGCCGCAGTAGCAAGTGAAAAACTGTTTTTT.

The V gene is TRBV6-2 or TRBV6-3, the J gene TRBJ2-7; no clear D. This CDR3 region has 12 residues. In germline, CDR1 is MNHEY, CDR2 SVGEGT. V was clipped by 6 bases and J by 1 base, with 7 bases between them. For the CDR3, the DNA is TGTGCCAGCAGCCCCCTGTCCTACGAGCAGTACTTC. It is translated as CASSPLSYEQYF.

This chain joins TRBV18 and TRBJ2-3; TRBD2 agrees at 8 bases. The CDR3 is 16 amino acids. CDR1 and CDR2 (germline): KGHSH, LQKENI. The trim removed 2 bases at V and 1 base at J, leaving 5 bases unmatched. This CDR3 is CASSPNRAGGTDTQYF. The DNA for the CDR3 is TGTGCCAGCTCACCAAACCGAGCGGGAGGCACAGATACGCAGTATTTT.

Regarding this clone: The sample contains more than one DNA sequence encoding this CDR3. The chain joins TRBV5-1 to TRBJ2-3; D is undetermined. The CDR3 runs 15 residues. CDR1 is SGHRS and CDR2 is YFSETQ in the germline V gene. V dropped 4 bases and J dropped 4 bases, with 16 bases sitting between them. CDR3 residues: CASSLTFPTSDTQYF. In nucleotides, the CDR3 is TGCGCCAGCAGCCTGACTTTCCCTACCTCAGATACGCAGTATTTT.

This clone showed up just once. The J gene is TRBJ2-3, the V gene TRBV9; D is uncertain. Germline V gene sequence: CDR1 SGDLS, CDR2 YYNGEE. Trimming stripped 0 bases from V and 1 base from J, with 9 bases between. The CDR3 is 15 residues long. The CDR3 is CASSVGSVGTDTQYF. The CDR3 DNA is TGTGCCAGCAGCGTAGGGAGTGTCGGCACAGATACGCAGTATTTT. The variable domain in full, with the rest retrieved from reference TRBV9 and TRBJ2-3, is DSGVTQTPKHLITATGQRVTLRCSPRSGDLSVYWYQQSLDQGLQFLIQYYNGEERAKGNILERFSAQQFPDLHSELNLSSLELGDSALYFCASSVGSVGTDTQYFGPGTRLTVL.

The rearrangement links TRBV30 to TRBJ1-5; 9 nucleotides line up with TRBD1. This CDR3 comprises 13 residues. With V trimmed by 1 base and J by 6 bases, 1 base remained unmatched. Germline lookup yields CDR1 GTSNPN and CDR2 SVGIG (reference sequence). In nucleotides, the CDR3 is TGTGCCTGGAGTGGACAGGGGGGTCAGCCCCAGCATTTT. It is translated as CAWSGQGGQPQHF.

This rearrangement joins TRBV9 to TRBJ2-4; D is possibly TRBD1 (6 bases). V lost 0 bases to trimming and J lost 3 bases, with 7 bases between them. The CDR3 extends over 14 amino acids. Germline V gene data show CDR1 as SGDLS and CDR2 as YYNGEE. CDR3 in DNA: TGTGCCAGCAGCGTAGGAGGGGGCAAAAACATTCAGTACTTC. Its translation: CASSVGGGKNIQYF.

This clone was seen only once. The chain is built from TRBV19 and TRBJ2-1; TRBD1 matches at 9 bases. V dropped 6 bases and J dropped 2; count of bases not matched to a gene: 5. This CDR3 contains 15 residues. The germline V gene encodes CDR1 LNHDA and CDR2 SQIVND (reference sequence). The CDR3 DNA reads as TGTGCCAGTAGCCTAACAGGGGGCACCTACAATGAGCAGTTCTTC. Protein sequence: CASSLTGGTYNEQFF.

This chain links TRBV27 with TRBJ2-3, with 8 positions matching TRBD2. V shed 1 base and J 1 base; nucleotides not matched to a gene: 4. This CDR3 has 16 residues. CDR1 and CDR2 from the germline V gene are MNHEY and SMNVEV (reference sequence). CDR3 amino acids: CASSLLLREGTDTQYF. The DNA for the CDR3 is TGTGCCAGCAGTTTATTACTGCGGGAGGGCACAGATACGCAGTATTTT.

This sequence joins TRBV10-1 and TRBJ2-3; tentatively, D is TRBD2 (6 bases). Trimming removed 3 bases from V and 13 bases from J, with 17 bases in between. Germline V gene sequence: CDR1 WNHNN, CDR2 SYGVQD (reference sequence). CDR3 length equals 13 residues. CDR3 sequence reads: CASSENINTGEYF. CDR3 bases: TGCGCCAGCAGTGAAAATATTAATACGGGAGAGTATTTT.

Of note for this clone: This sample includes further DNA sequences coding for the same CDR3. This chain joins TRBV18 and TRBJ2-3, with D perhaps TRBD1 (5 bases). Germline V CDR1 and CDR2: KGHSH, LQKENI. Trimming took off 5 bases at V and 6 bases at J, with 12 bases between the two ends. The CDR3 is made up of 13 amino acids. The CDR3 nucleotides read TGTGCCAGCTCATCCACAGGATTGGATACGCAGTATTTT. This translates into CASSSTGLDTQYF.

The chain links TRBV12-5 to TRBJ1-5; no firm D call. CDR1 LGHNT and CDR2 FRNRAP come from the germline V gene. This CDR3 spans 18 amino acids. Trimming removed 10 bases from V and 3 bases from J, with 28 bases in between. The CDR3 DNA is TGTGCTAAGGATCGGCCTCCCTTGGAGGGCTCGGTCAATCAGCCCCAGCATTTT. It yields the protein CAKDRPPLEGSVNQPQHF.

This clone was seen more than once but under ten times. This chain connects TRBV6-5 to TRBJ1-6; no firm D call. Germline assignment: CDR1 MNHEY and CDR2 SVGAGI. The V gene lost 5 bases and the J gene lost 3 bases, with 5 bases spanning the gap. CDR3 length: 13 residues. This CDR3 reads CASSRDYNSPLHF. In DNA form, the CDR3 reads TGTGCCAGCAGTAGAGACTATAATTCACCCCTCCACTTT.

This clone was found once. V is TRBV6-5 and J is TRBJ2-7; 10 nucleotides align to TRBD1. V was pared by 6 bases and J by 3 bases, with 8 bases of the junction left unmatched. Germline assignment: CDR1 MNHEY and CDR2 SVGAGI. This CDR3 is 15 amino acids long. The chain's CDR3 is CASSQWGTGDYEQYF. CDR3 bases: TGTGCCAGCAGCCAATGGGGGACAGGGGACTACGAGCAGTACTTC.

The rearrangement uses TRBV9 and TRBJ1-2, with 8 bases lining up with TRBD1. The J segment lost 3 bases and the V segment lost 3 bases, leaving 4 bases of the junction unmatched. Germline-derived CDR1 and CDR2 are SGDLS and YYNGEE. The CDR3 consists of 14 residues. The CDR3 DNA reads as TGTGCCAGCAGCGGGACAGGGCTCTACTATGGCTACACCTTC. Protein product: CASSGTGLYYGYTF.

This clone was counted once. V is TRBV19 and J is TRBJ1-3, with TRBD1 as a possible D gene (6 bases). This CDR3 region has 13 residues. V dropped 6 bases and J dropped 2 bases, with 8 bases sitting between them. Germline V gene sequence: CDR1 LNHDA, CDR2 SQIVND (reference sequence). In DNA form, the CDR3 reads TGTGCCAGTAGCCGGGACACTGGAAACACCATATATTTT. It specifies CASSRDTGNTIYF.

The chain uses TRBV4-1 and TRBJ2-1, with 11 bases aligning to TRBD2. CDR1 and CDR2 from the germline V gene are MGHRA and YSYEKL. This CDR3 comprises 17 residues. J lost 6 bases, V lost 3 bases, and 10 bases had no gene match. This CDR3 reads CASSHESSLAGGNEQFF. The CDR3, as DNA: TGCGCCAGCAGCCACGAATCTTCCCTAGCGGGAGGCAATGAGCAGTTCTTC.

This chain links TRBV5-4 with TRBJ2-5, with TRBD2 matching 8 bases. Germline loops: CDR1 SGHNT, CDR2 YYREEE (reference sequence). CDR3 length: 16 residues. V lost 2 bases, J lost 5 bases, and 11 bases stayed unmatched. CDR3 loop: CASSFTSGEPGETQYF. In DNA form, the CDR3 reads TGTGCCAGCAGCTTTACTAGCGGAGAACCGGGGGAGACCCAGTACTTC.

The V gene is TRBV7-2, the J gene TRBJ1-2, with 10 bases fitting TRBD1. V trimming: 5 bases; J trimming: 4 bases; junction bases outside the gene matches: 7. Germline CDR1 SGHTA, CDR2 FQGNSA. The CDR3 totals 15 residues. The DNA for the CDR3 is TGTGCCAGCAGCCCGGACCGGACAGGGGGCTATGGCTACACCTTC. Residues: CASSPDRTGGYGYTF.

The chain is built from TRBV7-2 and TRBJ1-6; D is ambiguous. This CDR3 spans 14 amino acids. Germline V gives CDR1 SGHTA, CDR2 FQGNSA. Trimming took 5 bases from V and 7 from J, leaving 12 bases between them. The CDR3 nucleotides are TGTGCCAGCAGCGTCTCGGGGATCAATTCACCCCTCCACTTT. This sequence encodes CASSVSGINSPLHF.